This T cell receptor (beta chain) was captured in a study of neurological immune-mediated disorders. V was pared by 6 bases and J by 2 bases, with 11 bases between. This CDR3 has 13 residues. Germline values: CDR1 SGHRS, CDR2 YFSETQ. This clonotype was detected many times. The cDNA was produced through 5'RACE with 10-nucleotide random UMIs. TCRdb passed the 5' RACE reads through MiXCR, listing each CDR3 protein once. The table has tens of thousands of distinct CDR3 sequences, about 2% seen once. The chain employs TRBV5-1 and TRBJ1-1; maybe TRBD1 (6 bases). This receptor was obtained from a woman in her 40s with multiple sclerosis. Sequenced input: PBMCs. The chain's CDR3 is CASNSDSNTEAFF. DNA of the CDR3: TGCGCCAGCAATTCGGACAGCAACACTGAAGCTTTCTTT.